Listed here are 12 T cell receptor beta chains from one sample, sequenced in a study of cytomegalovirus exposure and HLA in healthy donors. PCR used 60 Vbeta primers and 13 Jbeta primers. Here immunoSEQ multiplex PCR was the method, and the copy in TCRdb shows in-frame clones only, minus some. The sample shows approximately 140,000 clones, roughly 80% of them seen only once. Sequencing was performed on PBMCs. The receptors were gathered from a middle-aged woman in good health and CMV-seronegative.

The CDR3, as DNA: TGCGCCAGCAGGCCAACCTCAGGCTCCACCGAGACCGGGGAGCTGTTTTTT. This encodes CASRPTSGSTETGELFF. The chain uses TRBV5-1 and TRBJ2-2; no definite D call. V was pared by 5 bases and J by 5 bases, with 22 bases between. This CDR3 is 17 amino acids long. Germline V gene lookup returns CDR1 SGHRS and CDR2 YFSETQ.

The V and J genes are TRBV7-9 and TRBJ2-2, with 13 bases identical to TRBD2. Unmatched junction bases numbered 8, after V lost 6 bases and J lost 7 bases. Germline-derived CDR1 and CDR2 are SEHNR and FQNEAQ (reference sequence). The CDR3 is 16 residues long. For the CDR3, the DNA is TGTGCCAGCAGAGACGGACTAGCGGGAGCCCACGGGGAGCTGTTTTTT. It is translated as CASRDGLAGAHGELFF.

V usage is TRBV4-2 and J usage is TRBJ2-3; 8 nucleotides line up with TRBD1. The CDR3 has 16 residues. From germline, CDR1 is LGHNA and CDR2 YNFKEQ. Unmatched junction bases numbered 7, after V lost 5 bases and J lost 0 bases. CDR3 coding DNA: TGTGCCAGCAGCATCCGGACAGGGTTTAGCACAGATACGCAGTATTTT. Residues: CASSIRTGFSTDTQYF.

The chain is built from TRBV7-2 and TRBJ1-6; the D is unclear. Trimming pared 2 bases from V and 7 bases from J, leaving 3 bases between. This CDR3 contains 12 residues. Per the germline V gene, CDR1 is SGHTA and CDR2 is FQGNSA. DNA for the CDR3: TGTGCCAGCAGCTTACAGAATTCACCCCTCCACTTT. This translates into CASSLQNSPLHF.

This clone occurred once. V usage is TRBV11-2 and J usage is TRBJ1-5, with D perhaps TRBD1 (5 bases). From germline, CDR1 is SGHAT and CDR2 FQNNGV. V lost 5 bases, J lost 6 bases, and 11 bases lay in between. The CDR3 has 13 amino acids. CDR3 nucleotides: TGTGCCAGCAGCGGCGGGGGGATTCAGCCCCAGCATTTT. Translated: CASSGGGIQPQHF.

The CDR3: CASRGQDGGEAFF. As DNA, the CDR3 is TGTGCCAGTAGAGGACAGGACGGGGGTGAAGCTTTCTTT. The chain has TRBV19 and TRBJ1-1; 7 bases agree with TRBD1. V was clipped by 6 bases and J by 7 bases; unmatched bases: 8. Per germline, CDR1 LNHDA and CDR2 SQIVND (reference sequence). This CDR3 has 13 amino acids.

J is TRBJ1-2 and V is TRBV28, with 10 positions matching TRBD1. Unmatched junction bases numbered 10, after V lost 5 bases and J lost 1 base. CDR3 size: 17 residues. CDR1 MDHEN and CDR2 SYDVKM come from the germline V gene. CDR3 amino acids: CASSRDRGLLFNYGYTF. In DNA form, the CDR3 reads TGTGCCAGCAGTCGGGACAGGGGCCTCCTGTTTAACTATGGCTACACCTTC.

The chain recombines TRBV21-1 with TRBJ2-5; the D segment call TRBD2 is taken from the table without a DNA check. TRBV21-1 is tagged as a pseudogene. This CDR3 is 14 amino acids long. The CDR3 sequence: CASSTVAGQETQYF. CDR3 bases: TGTGCCAGCAGCACCGTAGCGGGTCAAGAGACCCAGTACTTC.

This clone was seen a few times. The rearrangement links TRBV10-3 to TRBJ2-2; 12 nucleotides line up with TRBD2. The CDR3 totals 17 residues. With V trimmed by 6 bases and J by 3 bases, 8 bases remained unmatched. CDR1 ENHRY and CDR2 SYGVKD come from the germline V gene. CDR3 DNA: TGTGCCATCAGCCTGACTAGCGGGGGTGGAGACACCGGGGAGCTGTTTTTT. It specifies CAISLTSGGGDTGELFF.

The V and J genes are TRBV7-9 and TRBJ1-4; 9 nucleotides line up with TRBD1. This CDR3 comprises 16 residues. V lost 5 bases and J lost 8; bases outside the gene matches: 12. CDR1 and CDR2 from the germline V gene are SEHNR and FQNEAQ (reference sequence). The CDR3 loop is CASSLGAGTGYEKLFF. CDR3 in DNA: TGTGCCAGCAGCCTAGGGGCCGGGACAGGGTACGAAAAACTGTTTTTT. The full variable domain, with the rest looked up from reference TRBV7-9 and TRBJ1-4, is DTGVSQNPRHKITKRGQNVTFRCDPISEHNRLYWYRQTLGQGPEFLTYFQNEAQLEKSRLLSDRFSAERPKGSFSTLEIQRTEQGDSAMYLCASSLGAGTGYEKLFFGSGTQLSVL.

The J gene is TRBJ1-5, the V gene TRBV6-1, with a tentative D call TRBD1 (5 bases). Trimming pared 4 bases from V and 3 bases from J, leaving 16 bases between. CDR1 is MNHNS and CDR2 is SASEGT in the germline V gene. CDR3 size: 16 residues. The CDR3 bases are TGTGCCAGCAGTGCTACAGAGGGACTCTACAATCAGCCCCAGCATTTT. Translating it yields CASSATEGLYNQPQHF.

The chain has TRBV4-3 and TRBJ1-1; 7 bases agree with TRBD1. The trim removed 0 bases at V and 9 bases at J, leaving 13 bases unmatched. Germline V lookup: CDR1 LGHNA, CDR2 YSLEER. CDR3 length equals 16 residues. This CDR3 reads CASSQDLHNRGVKAFF. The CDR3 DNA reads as TGCGCCAGCAGCCAAGATCTTCATAACAGGGGCGTGAAAGCTTTCTTT.